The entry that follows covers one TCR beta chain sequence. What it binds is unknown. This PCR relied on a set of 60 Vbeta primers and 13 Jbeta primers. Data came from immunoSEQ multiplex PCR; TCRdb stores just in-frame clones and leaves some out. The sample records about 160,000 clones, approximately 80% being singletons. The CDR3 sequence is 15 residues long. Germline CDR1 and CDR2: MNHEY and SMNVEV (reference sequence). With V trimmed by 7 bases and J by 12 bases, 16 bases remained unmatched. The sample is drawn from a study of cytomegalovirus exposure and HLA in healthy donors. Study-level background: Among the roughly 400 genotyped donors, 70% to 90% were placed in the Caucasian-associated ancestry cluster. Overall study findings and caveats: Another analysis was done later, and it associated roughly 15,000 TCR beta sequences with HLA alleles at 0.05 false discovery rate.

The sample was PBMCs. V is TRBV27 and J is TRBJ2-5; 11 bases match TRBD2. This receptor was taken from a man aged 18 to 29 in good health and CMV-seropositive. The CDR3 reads CASKITGTSGNNKYF. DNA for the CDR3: TGTGCCAGCAAAATTACCGGGACTAGCGGTAATAATAAGTACTTC.